This T cell receptor (beta chain) was profiled in a study of cytomegalovirus exposure and HLA in healthy donors. Study results and limitations: Immune exposure information comprised only CMV serostatus. There was a cluster of highly shared sequence variants that was likely a sequencing artifact. After further analysis at a later stage, 16,951 TCR beta sequences were associated with HLA alleles at 0.05 false discovery rate.

A word on this clone: What it binds is not known.

The CDR3 is 16 residues long. Trimming stripped 4 bases from V and 2 bases from J, with 15 bases between. The germline CDR1 and CDR2 sequences are SNHLY and FYNNEI. Use of 60 Vbeta and 13 Jbeta primers characterized the PCR. In the original workflow: The authors later counted about 80 million unique TCR beta chains, 9 million to 14 million of them shared. Sequencing was performed with immunoSEQ multiplex PCR; in TCRdb, only in-frame clones are kept and a portion is missing. The D gene and trimming were derived from the DNA, and the V and J assignments and clone size from that table. Of over 100,000 clones in the sample, roughly 76% were seen once.

The sample consisted of PBMCs. The clonotype originates from a woman aged 45-60 years in good health and CMV-seropositive. The J gene is TRBJ1-5, the V gene TRBV2, with TRBD1 as a possible D gene (6 bases). The CDR3, as DNA: TGTGCCAGCAGTGGAGAACTCCCAGGGGGCAATCAGCCCCAGCATTTT. It yields the protein CASSGELPGGNQPQHF.